This T cell receptor beta chain was captured in a study of T cells in localized non-small cell lung cancer. Note on this clone: Its matching antigen is unknown.

Deletions cut 0 bases from V and 9 bases from J, with 7 bases between. This CDR3 has 13 residues. CDR1 is SGDLS and CDR2 is YYNGEE in the germline V gene. Sequenced by immunoSEQ multiplex PCR; TCRdb stores in-frame clones only, minus some. The repertoire holds about 82,000 clones, around 82% seen once, with roughly 19% in the top ten. General study findings and limits: Longer overall survival was associated with a higher density of T cells in the blood. Clonality peaked in uninvolved adjacent lung rather than tumor.

The material was PBMCs, obtained before any cancer treatment. V usage is TRBV9 and J usage is TRBJ1-6, with unresolved D. This clonotype originated in a man aged 35-75 years with stage II squamous cell lung carcinoma. CDR3 residues: CASSVEEFSPLHF. In DNA, the CDR3 is TGTGCCAGCAGCGTAGAGGAATTTTCACCCCTCCACTTT.